This T cell receptor (beta chain) was sequenced during a study of post-analysis software for immune sequencing data. Study-wide context: The cohort encompassed relapsing-remitting, secondary progressive and progressive-relapsing multiple sclerosis disease courses.

For this clonotype: Its antigen is as yet unknown.

Unique molecular identifiers were built into the TCR beta cDNA libraries. Once about 0.9 to 11 million T cells were used, a few hundred thousand cDNA molecules resulted. TCRdb fed the PCR reads into MiXCR, producing one record per CDR3 protein. Seen here are under 900,000 distinct CDR3 sequences, 53% observed once, and the top ten hold around 4.5%. Findings and limits, study-wide: Batch-mates among the samples co-clustered strongly by F measure. Patients showed TRBV5-6, TRBV5-1 and TRBV20-1 among 4 or 5 TRBV segments more frequent than in controls. Controls showed significantly higher normalized Chao1 diversity than did multiple sclerosis patients.

The CDR3 has 12 amino acids. The germline CDR1 and CDR2 sequences are SQVTM and ANQGSEA. V dropped 7 bases and J dropped 4; count of bases not matched to a gene: 3. Sequenced sample: blood. This clonotype was obtained from a girl aged 10 to 17 with multiple sclerosis. The chain joins TRBV29-1 to TRBJ2-5; TRBD2 matches at 10 bases. CDR3 in DNA: TGCAGCGGAAGGACTAGCGGAGAGACCCAGTACTTC. Translation: CSGRTSGETQYF.